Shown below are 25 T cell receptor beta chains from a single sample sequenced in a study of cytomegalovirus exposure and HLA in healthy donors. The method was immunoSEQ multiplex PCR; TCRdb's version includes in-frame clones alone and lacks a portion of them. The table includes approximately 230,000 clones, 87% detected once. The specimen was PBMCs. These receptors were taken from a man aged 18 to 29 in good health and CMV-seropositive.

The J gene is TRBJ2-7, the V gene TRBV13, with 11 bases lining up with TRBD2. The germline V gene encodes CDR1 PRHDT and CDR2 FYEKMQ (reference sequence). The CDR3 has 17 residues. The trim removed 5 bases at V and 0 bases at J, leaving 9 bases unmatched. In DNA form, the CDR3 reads TGTGCCAGCAGCGCCGGCCATAGCGGGAGGGCCTCCTACGAGCAGTACTTC. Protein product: CASSAGHSGRASYEQYF. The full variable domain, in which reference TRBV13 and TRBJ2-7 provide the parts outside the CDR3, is AAGVIQSPRHLIKEKRETATLKCYPIPRHDTVYWYQQGPGQDPQFLISFYEKMQSDKGSIPDRFSAQQFSDYHSELNMSSLELGDSALYFCASSAGHSGRASYEQYFGPGTRLTVT.

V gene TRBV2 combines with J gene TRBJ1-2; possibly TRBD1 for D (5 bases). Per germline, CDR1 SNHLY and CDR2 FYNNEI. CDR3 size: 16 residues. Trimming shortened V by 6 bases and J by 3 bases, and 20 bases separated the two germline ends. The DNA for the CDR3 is TGTGCCAGCAGCCAACCGACTGATGGAGGGGACTATGGCTACACCTTC. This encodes CASSQPTDGGDYGYTF.

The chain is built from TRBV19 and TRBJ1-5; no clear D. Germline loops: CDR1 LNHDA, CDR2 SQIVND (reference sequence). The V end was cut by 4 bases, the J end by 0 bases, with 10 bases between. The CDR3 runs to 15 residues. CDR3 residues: CASSTYGYSNQPQHF. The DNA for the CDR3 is TGTGCCAGTAGTACATATGGGTATAGCAATCAGCCCCAGCATTTT.

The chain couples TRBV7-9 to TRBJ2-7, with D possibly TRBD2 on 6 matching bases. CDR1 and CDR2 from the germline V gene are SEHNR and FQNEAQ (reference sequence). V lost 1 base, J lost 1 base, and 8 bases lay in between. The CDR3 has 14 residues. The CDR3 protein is CASSLGAGSYEQYF. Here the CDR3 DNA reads TGTGCCAGCAGCTTAGGGGCGGGGTCCTACGAGCAGTACTTC.

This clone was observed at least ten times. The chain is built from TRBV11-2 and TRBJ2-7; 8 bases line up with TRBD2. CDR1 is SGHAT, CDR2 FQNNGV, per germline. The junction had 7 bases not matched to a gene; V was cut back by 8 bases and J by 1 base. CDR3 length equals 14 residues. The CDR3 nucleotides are TGTGCCAGCTCCCGGGCGGGAGGTTCCTACGAGCAGTACTTC. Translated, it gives CASSRAGGSYEQYF.

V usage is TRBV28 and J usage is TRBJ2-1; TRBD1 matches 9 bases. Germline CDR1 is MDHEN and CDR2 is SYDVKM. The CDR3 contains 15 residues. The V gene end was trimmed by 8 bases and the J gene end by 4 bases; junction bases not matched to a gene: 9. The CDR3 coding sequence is TGTGCCAGCGGCACTACAGGGGGCCTATACAATGAGCAGTTCTTC. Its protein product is CASGTTGGLYNEQFF.

Here the CDR3 DNA reads TGTGCCAGCAACCGAGAGACAGGGAACTACGAGCAGTACTTC. As protein: CASNRETGNYEQYF. V usage is TRBV6-1 and J usage is TRBJ2-7; 7 nucleotides line up with TRBD1. Trimming removed 7 bases from V and 3 bases from J; junction bases left unmatched: 9. Germline loops: CDR1 MNHNS, CDR2 SASEGT. This CDR3 region has 14 residues.

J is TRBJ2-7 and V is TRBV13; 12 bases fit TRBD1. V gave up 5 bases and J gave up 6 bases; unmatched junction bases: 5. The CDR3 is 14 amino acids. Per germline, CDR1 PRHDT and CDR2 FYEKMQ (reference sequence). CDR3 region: CASSAGQGAFEQYF. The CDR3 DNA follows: TGTGCCAGCAGCGCGGGACAGGGGGCGTTCGAGCAGTACTTC.

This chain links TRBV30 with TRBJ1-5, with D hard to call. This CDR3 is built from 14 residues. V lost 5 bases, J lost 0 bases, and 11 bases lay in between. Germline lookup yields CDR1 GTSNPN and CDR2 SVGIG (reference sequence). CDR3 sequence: CAWGLPYSNQPQHF. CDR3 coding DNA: TGTGCCTGGGGGTTGCCGTATAGCAATCAGCCCCAGCATTTT.

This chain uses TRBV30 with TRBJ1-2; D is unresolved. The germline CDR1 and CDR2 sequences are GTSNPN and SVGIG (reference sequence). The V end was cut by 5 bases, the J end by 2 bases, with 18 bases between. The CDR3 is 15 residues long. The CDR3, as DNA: TGTGCCTGGGGGCAGTGGGCAGCCCTAAACTATGGCTACACCTTC. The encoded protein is CAWGQWAALNYGYTF.

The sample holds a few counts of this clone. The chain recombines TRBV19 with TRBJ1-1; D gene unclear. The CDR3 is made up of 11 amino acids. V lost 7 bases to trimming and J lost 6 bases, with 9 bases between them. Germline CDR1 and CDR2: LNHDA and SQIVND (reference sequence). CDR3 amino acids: CASTQAAEAFF. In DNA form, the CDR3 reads TGTGCCAGTACCCAGGCGGCTGAAGCTTTCTTT.

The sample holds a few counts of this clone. In DNA, the CDR3 is TGTGCCAGTAGCTCCTATTGGGGGCAGTACGAGCAGTACTTC. As protein: CASSSYWGQYEQYF. This chain connects TRBV19 to TRBJ2-7, with a weak D call TRBD1 (6 bases). CDR1 is LNHDA and CDR2 is SQIVND in the germline V gene (reference sequence). Trimming removed 6 bases from V and 4 bases from J, with 16 bases in between. CDR3 size: 14 residues.

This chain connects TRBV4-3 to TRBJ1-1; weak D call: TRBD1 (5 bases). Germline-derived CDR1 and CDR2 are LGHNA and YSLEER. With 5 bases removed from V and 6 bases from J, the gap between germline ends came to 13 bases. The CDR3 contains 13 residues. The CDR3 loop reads CASSVGWGAEAFF. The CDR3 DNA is TGCGCCAGCAGCGTAGGGTGGGGCGCTGAAGCTTTCTTT.

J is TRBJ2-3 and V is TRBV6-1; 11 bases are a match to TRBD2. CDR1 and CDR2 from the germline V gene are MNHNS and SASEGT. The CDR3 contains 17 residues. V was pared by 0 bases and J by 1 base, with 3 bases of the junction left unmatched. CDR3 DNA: TGTGCCAGCAGTGAAGCGTCACTAGCGGGGGGCACAGATACGCAGTATTTT. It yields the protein CASSEASLAGGTDTQYF.

In nucleotides, the CDR3 is TGTGCCTGGAGTGTACGGGGGGCGAGGTCCCGAGAGACCCAGTACTTC. It yields the protein CAWSVRGARSRETQYF. The rearrangement links TRBV30 to TRBJ2-5; a weak D match, TRBD2 (7 bases). The CDR3 has 16 residues. The germline V gene has CDR1 GTSNPN and CDR2 SVGIG (reference sequence). The ends were cut back, 0 bases at V and 4 bases at J, with 18 bases in the middle.

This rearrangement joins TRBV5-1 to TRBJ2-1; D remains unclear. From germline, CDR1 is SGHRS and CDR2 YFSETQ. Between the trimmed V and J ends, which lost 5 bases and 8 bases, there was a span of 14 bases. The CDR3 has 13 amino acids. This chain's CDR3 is CASRPSVMDEQFF. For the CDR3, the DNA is TGCGCCAGCAGGCCGTCGGTGATGGATGAGCAGTTCTTC.

CDR3 DNA sequence: TGTGCCAGCAGTTTACCCTTGACAGGGTTAGATACGCAGTATTTT. Translating gives CASSLPLTGLDTQYF. This sequence joins TRBV28 and TRBJ2-3, with 7 positions matching TRBD1. Germline V gene sequence: CDR1 MDHEN, CDR2 SYDVKM. V shed 2 bases, J shed 5 bases, and the junction held 7 bases outside the gene matches. The CDR3 sequence is 15 residues long.

The CDR3 DNA sequence: TGTGCCAGTAGTATAGTTTCAGGGATTAATTGGAATGAGCAGTTCTTC. It codes for CASSIVSGINWNEQFF. The chain joins TRBV19 to TRBJ2-1, with a tentative D call TRBD1 (5 bases). CDR1 is LNHDA, CDR2 SQIVND, per germline (reference sequence). The CDR3 loop spans 16 amino acids. V lost 1 base and J 7 bases, leaving 17 bases between the germline ends.

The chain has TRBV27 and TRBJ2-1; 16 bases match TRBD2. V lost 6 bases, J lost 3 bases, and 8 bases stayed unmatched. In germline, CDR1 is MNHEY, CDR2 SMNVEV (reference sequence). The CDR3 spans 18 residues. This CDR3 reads CASSPGLAGGPLYNEQFF. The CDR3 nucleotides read TGTGCCAGCAGCCCGGGACTAGCGGGAGGGCCTCTCTACAATGAGCAGTTCTTC.

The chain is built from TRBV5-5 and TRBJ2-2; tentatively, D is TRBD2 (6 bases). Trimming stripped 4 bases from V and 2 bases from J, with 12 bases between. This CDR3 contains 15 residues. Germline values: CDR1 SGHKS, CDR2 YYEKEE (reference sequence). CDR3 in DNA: TGTGCCAGCAGCCGCGCCGGGGGAAACACCGGGGAGCTGTTTTTT. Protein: CASSRAGGNTGELFF. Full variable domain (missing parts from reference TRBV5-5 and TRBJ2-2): DAGVTQSPTHLIKTRGQQVTLRCSPISGHKSVSWYQQVLGQGPQFIFQYYEKEERGRGNFPDRFSARQFPNYSSELNVNALLLGDSALYLCASSRAGGNTGELFFGEGSRLTVL.

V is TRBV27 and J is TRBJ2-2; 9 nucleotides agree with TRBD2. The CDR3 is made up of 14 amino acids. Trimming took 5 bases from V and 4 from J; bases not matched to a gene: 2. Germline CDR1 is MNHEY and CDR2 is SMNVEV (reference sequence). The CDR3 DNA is TGTGCCAGCAGTATAGCGGGAGCCACCGGGGAGCTGTTTTTT. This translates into CASSIAGATGELFF.

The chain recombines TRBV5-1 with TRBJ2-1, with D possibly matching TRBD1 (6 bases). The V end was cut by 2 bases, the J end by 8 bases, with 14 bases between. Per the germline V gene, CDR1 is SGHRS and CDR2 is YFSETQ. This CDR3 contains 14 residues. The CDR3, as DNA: TGCGCCAGCAGCTTAGGACAGCTTTGGGATGAGCAGTTCTTC. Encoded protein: CASSLGQLWDEQFF.

This CDR3 is CASRLPPSGTEAFF. The CDR3 coding sequence is TGTGCCAGCAGATTACCCCCTTCGGGAACTGAAGCTTTCTTT. The rearrangement links TRBV6-4 to TRBJ1-1; D not certain. Germline V gives CDR1 MRHNA, CDR2 SNTAGT. CDR3 size: 14 residues. With 6 bases removed from V and 5 bases from J, the gap between germline ends came to 16 bases.

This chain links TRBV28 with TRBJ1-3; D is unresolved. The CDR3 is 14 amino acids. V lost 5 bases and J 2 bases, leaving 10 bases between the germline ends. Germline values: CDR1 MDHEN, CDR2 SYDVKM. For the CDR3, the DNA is TGTGCCAGCAGTCCGATTGGGGCTGGAAACACCATATATTTT. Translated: CASSPIGAGNTIYF.

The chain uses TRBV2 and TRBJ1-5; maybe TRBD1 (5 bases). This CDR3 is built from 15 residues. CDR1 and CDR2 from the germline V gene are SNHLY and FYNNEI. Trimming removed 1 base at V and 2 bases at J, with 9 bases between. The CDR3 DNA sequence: TGTGCCAGCAGTGAAGGGGGGATGGGCAATCAGCCCCAGCATTTT. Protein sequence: CASSEGGMGNQPQHF.